A selection of T cell receptor beta chains follows, all from one sample in a study of blood T cell repertoires in COVID-19. TCRdb keeps only in-frame clones here, not all; method: immunoSEQ multiplex PCR. The sample yields more than 95,000 clones, around 83% seen once. The sample taken for sequencing was peripheral blood. These receptors all stem from a woman at least 80 years old with active or convalescent COVID-19. Both conserved end residues are part of each CDR3. The order of the fields is V gene, clone size, J gene, CDR3 protein. Not every row has a clone size; where given, it reads once, few, many or a size class.

TRBV9,-,TRBJ2-5,CASSVGGSGVKETQYF
TRBV6-2/TRBV6-3,-,TRBJ2-2,CASSYDSLPNTGELFF
TRBV5-8,-,TRBJ1-6,CASSLDGGGNSPLHF
TRBV5-4,once,TRBJ1-5,CASSLDGGGQPQHF
TRBV9,-,TRBJ2-1,CASSVSSGRLAYNEQFF
TRBV3-1/TRBV3-2,-,TRBJ1-5,CASSKERGSTPQHF
TRBV5-1,-,TRBJ1-1,CASSPQGVTEAFF
TRBV19,once,TRBJ2-3,CASSIDNTNPLLHTQYF
TRBV28,-,TRBJ2-7,CASRATGTSGYEQYF
TRBV18,-,TRBJ1-4,CASSPGQGAQGFEFF
TRBV28,-,TRBJ2-7,CASSLGSPYEQYF
TRBV19,few,TRBJ2-7,CARNRNRCHYEQYF
TRBV6-2/TRBV6-3,-,TRBJ1-4,CASSQTDRVGPNEKLFF
TRBV7-3,-,TRBJ2-7,CASSPPGSYEQYF
TRBV7-9,few,TRBJ1-1,CASSLVTVNTEAFF
TRBV7-2,-,TRBJ2-3,CASSPGLAGASDTQYF
TRBV9,-,TRBJ2-7,CASSVVGEAYEQYF
TRBV19,-,TRBJ1-5,CASSISPRQPQHF
TRBV10-2,-,TRBJ2-7,CASRETETYEQYF
TRBV11-2,few,TRBJ1-4,CASSFPGTGNEKLFF
TRBV2,-,TRBJ1-5,CASSPGNNQPQHF
TRBV27,few,TRBJ1-2,CASSLTLSGGGYTF
TRBV24-1,-,TRBJ2-3,CATSSGGPTDTQYF
TRBV21-1,-,TRBJ1-5,CASSKAARGRSNQPQHF
TRBV12-3/TRBV12-4,-,TRBJ2-7,CASSRISGYEQYF
TRBV6-2/TRBV6-3,-,TRBJ2-1,CASSRTSGGAYEQFF
TRBV4-2,-,TRBJ2-3,CASSQDTGGTQYF
TRBV19,-,TRBJ1-2,CASSILNSDYGYTF
TRBV3-1/TRBV3-2,-,TRBJ2-5,CASSLAGGETQYF
TRBV2,few,TRBJ2-1,CASSRGSEQFF
TRBV7-9,once,TRBJ1-2,CASSFDWTGTPWLSF
TRBV5-4,-,TRBJ1-1,CASRGGANTEAFF
TRBV10-3,-,TRBJ2-2,CAISESQDKNTGELFF
TRBV3-1/TRBV3-2,-,TRBJ2-7,CASSQLSGRLGYEQYF
TRBV6-5,-,TRBJ1-5,CASRPRGAGSPHF
TRBV2,-,TRBJ1-1,CASSEAVRAKAFF
TRBV5-1,-,TRBJ1-3,CASSFGGTGTLHSGNTIYF
TRBV7-9,-,TRBJ2-6,CASNIAGGGGANVLTF
TRBV28,-,TRBJ2-3,CASIGSRGATDTQYF
TRBV6-1,-,TRBJ1-5,CASSEGLGRVQPQHF
TRBV9,-,TRBJ2-1,CASSARLAGGRYNEQFF